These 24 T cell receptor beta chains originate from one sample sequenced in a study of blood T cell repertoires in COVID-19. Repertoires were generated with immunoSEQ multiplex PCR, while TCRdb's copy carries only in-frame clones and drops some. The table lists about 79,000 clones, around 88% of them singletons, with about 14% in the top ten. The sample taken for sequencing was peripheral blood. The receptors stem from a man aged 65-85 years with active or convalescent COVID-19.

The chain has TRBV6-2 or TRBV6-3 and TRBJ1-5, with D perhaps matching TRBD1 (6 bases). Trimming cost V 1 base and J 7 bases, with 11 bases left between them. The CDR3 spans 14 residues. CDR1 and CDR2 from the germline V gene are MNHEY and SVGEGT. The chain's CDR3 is CASSYYRALQPQHF. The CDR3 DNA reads TGTGCCAGCAGTTACTACAGGGCATTGCAGCCCCAGCATTTT.

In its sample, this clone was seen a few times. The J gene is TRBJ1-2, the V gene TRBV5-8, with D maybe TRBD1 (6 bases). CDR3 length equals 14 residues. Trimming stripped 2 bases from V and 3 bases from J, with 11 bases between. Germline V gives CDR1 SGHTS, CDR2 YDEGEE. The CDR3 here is CASSLYQGYYGYTF. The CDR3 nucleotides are TGTGCCAGCAGCTTATATCAGGGGTACTATGGCTACACCTTC.

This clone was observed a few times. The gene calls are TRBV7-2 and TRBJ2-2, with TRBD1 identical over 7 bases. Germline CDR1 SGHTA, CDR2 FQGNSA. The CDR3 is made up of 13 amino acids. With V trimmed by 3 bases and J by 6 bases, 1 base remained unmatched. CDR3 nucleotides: TGTGCCAGCAGCTTGACAGGGCCCGGGGAGCTGTTTTTT. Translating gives CASSLTGPGELFF.

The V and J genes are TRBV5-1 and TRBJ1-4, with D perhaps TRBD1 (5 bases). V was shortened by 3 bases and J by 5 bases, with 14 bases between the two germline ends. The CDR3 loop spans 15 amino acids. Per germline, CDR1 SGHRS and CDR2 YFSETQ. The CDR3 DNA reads TGCGCCAGCAGCTCCGGGACTAGACAAAATGAAAAACTGTTTTTT. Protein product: CASSSGTRQNEKLFF. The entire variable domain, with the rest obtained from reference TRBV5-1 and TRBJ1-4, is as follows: KAGVTQTPRYLIKTRGQQVTLSCSPISGHRSVSWYQQTPGQGLQFLFEYFSETQRNKGNFPGRFSGRQFSNSRSEMNVSTLELGDSALYLCASSSGTRQNEKLFFGSGTQLSVL.

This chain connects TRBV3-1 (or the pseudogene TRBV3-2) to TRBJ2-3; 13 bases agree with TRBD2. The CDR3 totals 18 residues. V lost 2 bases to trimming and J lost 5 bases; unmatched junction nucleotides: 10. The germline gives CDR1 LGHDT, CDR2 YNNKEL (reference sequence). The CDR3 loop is CASSQLLAGGPRGDTQYF. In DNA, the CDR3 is TGTGCCAGCAGCCAACTACTAGCGGGAGGGCCCCGGGGAGATACGCAGTATTTT.

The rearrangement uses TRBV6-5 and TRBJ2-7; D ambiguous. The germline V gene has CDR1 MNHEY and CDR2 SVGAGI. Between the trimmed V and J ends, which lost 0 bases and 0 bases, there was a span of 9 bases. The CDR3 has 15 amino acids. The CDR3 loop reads CASSYSYINSYEQYF. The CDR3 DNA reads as TGTGCCAGCAGTTACTCTTATATAAACTCCTACGAGCAGTACTTC.

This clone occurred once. As DNA, the CDR3 is TGTGCCACCACGGGGGTCCTCTACAATGAGCAGTTCTTC. It codes for CATTGVLYNEQFF. The gene calls are TRBV10-3 and TRBJ2-1; D perhaps matches TRBD2 (6 bases). The CDR3 contains 13 residues. Germline CDR1 and CDR2: ENHRY and SYGVKD. Trimming took 10 bases from V and 3 from J, leaving 13 bases between them.

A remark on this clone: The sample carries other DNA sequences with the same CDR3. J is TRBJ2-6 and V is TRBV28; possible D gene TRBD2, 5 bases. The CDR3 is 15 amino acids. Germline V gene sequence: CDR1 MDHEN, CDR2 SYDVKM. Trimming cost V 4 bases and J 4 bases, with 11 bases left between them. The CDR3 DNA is TGTGCCAGCAGTTCACGAGGGCCCGGGGCCAACGTCCTGACTTTC. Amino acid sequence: CASSSRGPGANVLTF.

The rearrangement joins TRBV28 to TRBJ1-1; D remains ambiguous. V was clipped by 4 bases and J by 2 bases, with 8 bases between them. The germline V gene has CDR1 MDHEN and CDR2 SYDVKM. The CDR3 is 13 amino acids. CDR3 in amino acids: CASSSGLNTEAFF. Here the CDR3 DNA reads TGTGCCAGCAGTTCCGGACTTAACACTGAAGCTTTCTTT.

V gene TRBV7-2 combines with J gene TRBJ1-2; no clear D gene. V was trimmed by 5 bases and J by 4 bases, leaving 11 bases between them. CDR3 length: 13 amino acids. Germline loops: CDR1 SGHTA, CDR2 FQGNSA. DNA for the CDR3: TGTGCCAGCAGCGTCGGCAAGCGCTATGGCTACACCTTC. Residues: CASSVGKRYGYTF.

CDR3 DNA sequence: TGTGCCAGCAGTTACGGACCTGTGAGACAGGGAAGAAGGTCACCCCTCCACTTT. Protein sequence: CASSYGPVRQGRRSPLHF. The chain uses TRBV6-2 or TRBV6-3 and TRBJ1-6; 7 nucleotides line up with TRBD1. Germline V gene lookup returns CDR1 MNHEY and CDR2 SVGEGT. With V trimmed by 2 bases and J by 10 bases, 17 bases remained unmatched. The CDR3 has 18 residues.

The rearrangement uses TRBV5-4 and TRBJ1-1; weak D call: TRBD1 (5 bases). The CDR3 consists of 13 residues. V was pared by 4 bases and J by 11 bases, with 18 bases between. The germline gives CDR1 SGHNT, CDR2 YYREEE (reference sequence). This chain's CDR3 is CASSVAQGEVAFF. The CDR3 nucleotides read TGTGCCAGCAGCGTGGCTCAAGGGGAAGTCGCTTTCTTT.

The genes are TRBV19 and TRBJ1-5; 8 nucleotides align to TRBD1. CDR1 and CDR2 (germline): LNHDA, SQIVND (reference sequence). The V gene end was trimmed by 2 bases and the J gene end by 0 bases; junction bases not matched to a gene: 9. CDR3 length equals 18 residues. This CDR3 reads CASSIRQGATYSNQPQHF. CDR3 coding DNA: TGTGCCAGTAGTATACGGCAGGGGGCCACTTATAGCAATCAGCCCCAGCATTTT. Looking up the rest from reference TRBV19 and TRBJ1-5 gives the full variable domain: DGGITQSPKYLFRKEGQNVTLSCEQNLNHDAMYWYRQDPGQGLRLIYYSQIVNDFQKGDIAEGYSVSREKKESFPLTVTSAQKNPTAFYLCASSIRQGATYSNQPQHFGDGTRLSIL.

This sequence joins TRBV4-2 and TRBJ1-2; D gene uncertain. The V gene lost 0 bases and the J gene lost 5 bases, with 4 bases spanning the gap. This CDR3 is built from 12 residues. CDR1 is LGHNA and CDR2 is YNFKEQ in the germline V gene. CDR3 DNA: TGTGCCAGCAGCCAAGATCAGTATGGCTACACCTTC. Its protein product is CASSQDQYGYTF.

CDR3: CASSISFGGNPGANVLTF. CDR3 DNA sequence: TGTGCCAGCAGCATCAGTTTTGGAGGGAATCCCGGGGCCAACGTCCTGACTTTC. This rearrangement joins TRBV7-2 to TRBJ2-6, with D perhaps TRBD2 (6 bases). Trimming removed 5 bases at V and 4 bases at J, with 21 bases between. The CDR3 runs 18 residues. Per the germline V gene, CDR1 is SGHTA and CDR2 is FQGNSA.

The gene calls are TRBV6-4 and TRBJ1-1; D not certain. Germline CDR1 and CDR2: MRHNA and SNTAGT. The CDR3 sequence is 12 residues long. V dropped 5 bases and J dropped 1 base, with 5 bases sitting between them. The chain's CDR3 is CASSSRNTEAFF. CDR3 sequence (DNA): TGTGCCAGCAGTTCCAGGAACACTGAAGCTTTCTTT.

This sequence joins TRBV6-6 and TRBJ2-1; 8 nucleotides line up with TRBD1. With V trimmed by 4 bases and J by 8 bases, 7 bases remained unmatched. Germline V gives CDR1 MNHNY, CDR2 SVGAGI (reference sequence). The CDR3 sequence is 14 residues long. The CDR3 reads CASSFTGGSDEQFF. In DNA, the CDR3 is TGTGCCAGCAGTTTTACAGGGGGTAGTGATGAGCAGTTCTTC.

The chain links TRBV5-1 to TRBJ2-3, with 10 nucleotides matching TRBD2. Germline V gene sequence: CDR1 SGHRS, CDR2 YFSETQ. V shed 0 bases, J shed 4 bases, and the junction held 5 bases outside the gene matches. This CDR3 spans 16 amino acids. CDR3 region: CASSLASGSSSDTQYF. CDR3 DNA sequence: TGCGCCAGCAGCTTGGCTAGCGGGAGTAGTTCAGATACGCAGTATTTT.

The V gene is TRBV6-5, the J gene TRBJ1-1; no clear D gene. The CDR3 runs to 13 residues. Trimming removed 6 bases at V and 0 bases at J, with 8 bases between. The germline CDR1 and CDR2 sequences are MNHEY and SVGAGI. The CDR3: CASSDGLNTEAFF. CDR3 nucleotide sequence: TGTGCCAGCAGCGACGGGTTGAACACTGAAGCTTTCTTT.

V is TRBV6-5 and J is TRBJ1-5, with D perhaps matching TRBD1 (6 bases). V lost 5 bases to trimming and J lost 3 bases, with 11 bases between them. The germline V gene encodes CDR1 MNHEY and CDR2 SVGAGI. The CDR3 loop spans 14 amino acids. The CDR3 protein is CASSLDSYNQPQHF. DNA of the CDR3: TGTGCCAGCAGTCTGGACAGTTACAATCAGCCCCAGCATTTT.

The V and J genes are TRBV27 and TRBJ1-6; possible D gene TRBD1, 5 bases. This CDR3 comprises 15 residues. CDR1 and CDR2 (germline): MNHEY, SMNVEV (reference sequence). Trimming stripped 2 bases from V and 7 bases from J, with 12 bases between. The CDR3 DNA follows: TGTGCCAGCAGTTTACAGGGTCGGAGCAATTCACCCCTCCACTTT. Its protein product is CASSLQGRSNSPLHF.

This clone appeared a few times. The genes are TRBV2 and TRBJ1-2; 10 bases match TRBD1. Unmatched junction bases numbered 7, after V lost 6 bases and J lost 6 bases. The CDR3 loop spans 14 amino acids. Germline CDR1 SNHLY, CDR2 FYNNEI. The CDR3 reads CASSDRGLDDGYTF. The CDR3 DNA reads TGTGCCAGCAGCGACAGGGGGCTAGATGATGGCTACACCTTC. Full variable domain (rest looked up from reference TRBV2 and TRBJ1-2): EPEVTQTPSHQVTQMGQEVILRCVPISNHLYFYWYRQILGQKVEFLVSFYNNEISEKSEIFDDQFSVERPDGSNFTLKIRSTKLEDSAMYFCASSDRGLDDGYTFGSGTRLTVV.

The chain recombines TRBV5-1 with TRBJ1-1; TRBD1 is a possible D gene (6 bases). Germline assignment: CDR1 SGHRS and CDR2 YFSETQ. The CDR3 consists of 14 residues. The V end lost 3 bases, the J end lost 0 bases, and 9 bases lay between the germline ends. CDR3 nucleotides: TGCGCCAGCAGCTCCGGACAGCTGAACACTGAAGCTTTCTTT. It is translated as CASSSGQLNTEAFF.

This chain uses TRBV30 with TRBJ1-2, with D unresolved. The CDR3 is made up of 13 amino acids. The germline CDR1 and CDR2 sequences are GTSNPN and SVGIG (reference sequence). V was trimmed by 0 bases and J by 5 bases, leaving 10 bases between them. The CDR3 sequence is CAWSVKQSYGYTF. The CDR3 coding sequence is TGTGCCTGGAGTGTAAAACAGTCATATGGCTACACCTTC.